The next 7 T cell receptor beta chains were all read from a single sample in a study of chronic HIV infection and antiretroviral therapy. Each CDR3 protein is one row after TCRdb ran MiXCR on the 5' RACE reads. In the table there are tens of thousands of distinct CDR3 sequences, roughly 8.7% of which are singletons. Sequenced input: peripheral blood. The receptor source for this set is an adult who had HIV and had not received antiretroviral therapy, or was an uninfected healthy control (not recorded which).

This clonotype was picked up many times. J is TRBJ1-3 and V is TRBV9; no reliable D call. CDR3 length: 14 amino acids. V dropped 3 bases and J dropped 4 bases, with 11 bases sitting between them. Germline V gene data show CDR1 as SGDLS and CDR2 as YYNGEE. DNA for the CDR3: TGTGCCAGCAGCGACGCTGGCGCCGGAAACACCATATATTTT. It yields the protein CASSDAGAGNTIYF.

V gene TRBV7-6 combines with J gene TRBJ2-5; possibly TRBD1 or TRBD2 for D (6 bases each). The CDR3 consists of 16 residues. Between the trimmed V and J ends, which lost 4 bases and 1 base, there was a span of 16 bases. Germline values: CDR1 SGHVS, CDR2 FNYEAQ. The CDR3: CASSSDPWGAQETQYF. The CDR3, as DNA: TGTGCCAGCAGCTCCGATCCCTGGGGGGCCCAAGAGACCCAGTACTTC. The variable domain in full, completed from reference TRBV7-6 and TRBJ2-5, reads GAGVSQSPRYKVTKRGQDVALRCDPISGHVSLYWYRQALGQGPEFLTYFNYEAQQDKSGLPNDRFSAERPEGSISTLTIQRTEQRDSAMYRCASSSDPWGAQETQYFGPGTRLLVL.

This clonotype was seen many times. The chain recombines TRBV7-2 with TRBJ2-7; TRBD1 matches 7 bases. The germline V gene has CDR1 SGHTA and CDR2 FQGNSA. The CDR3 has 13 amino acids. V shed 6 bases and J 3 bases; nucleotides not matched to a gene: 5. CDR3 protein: CASSPDRDYEQYF. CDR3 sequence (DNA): TGTGCCAGCAGTCCTGACAGGGACTACGAGCAGTACTTC. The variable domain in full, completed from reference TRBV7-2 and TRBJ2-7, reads GAGVSQSPSNKVTEKGKDVELRCDPISGHTALYWYRQSLGQGLEFLIYFQGNSAPDKSGLPSDRFSAERTGGSVSTLTIQRTQQEDSAVYLCASSPDRDYEQYFGPGTRLTVT.

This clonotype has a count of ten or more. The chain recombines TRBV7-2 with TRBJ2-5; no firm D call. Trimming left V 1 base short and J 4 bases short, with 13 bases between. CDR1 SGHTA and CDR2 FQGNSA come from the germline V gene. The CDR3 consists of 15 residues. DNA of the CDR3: TGTGCCAGCAGCTTAGATAGGTTCAGTGGAGAGACCCAGTACTTC. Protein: CASSLDRFSGETQYF.

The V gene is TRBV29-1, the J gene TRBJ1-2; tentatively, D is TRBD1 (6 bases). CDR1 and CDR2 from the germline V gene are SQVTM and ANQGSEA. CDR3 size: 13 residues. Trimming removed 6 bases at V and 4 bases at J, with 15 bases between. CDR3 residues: CSVGPDSFYGYTF. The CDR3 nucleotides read TGCAGCGTCGGCCCGGACAGCTTCTATGGCTACACCTTC.

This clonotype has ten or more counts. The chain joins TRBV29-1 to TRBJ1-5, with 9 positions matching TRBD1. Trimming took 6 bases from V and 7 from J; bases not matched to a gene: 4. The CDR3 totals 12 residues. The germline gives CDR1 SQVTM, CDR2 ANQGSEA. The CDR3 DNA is TGCAGCGTGGAGGACAGGGGACAGCCCCAGCATTTT. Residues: CSVEDRGQPQHF.

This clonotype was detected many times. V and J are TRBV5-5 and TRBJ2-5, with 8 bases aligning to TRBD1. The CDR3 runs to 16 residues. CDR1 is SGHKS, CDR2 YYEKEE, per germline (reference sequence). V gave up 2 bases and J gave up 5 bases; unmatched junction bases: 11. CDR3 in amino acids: CASSFEARGRGETQYF. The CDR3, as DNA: TGTGCCAGCAGCTTCGAGGCCAGGGGGCGCGGTGAGACCCAGTACTTC. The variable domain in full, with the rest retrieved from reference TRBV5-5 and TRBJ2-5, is DAGVTQSPTHLIKTRGQQVTLRCSPISGHKSVSWYQQVLGQGPQFIFQYYEKEERGRGNFPDRFSARQFPNYSSELNVNALLLGDSALYLCASSFEARGRGETQYFGPGTRLLVL.